This TCR beta chain emerged from a study of STAT5B mutations in CD4+ large granular lymphocyte leukemia. Controls came from buffy coats of healthy blood donors. Libraries were prepared by immunoSEQ multiplex PCR; TCRdb keeps only in-frame clonotypes and omits some of them. Of 30,000 to 35,000 clones listed, 85% were seen once; the top ten hold 4.4%. Source material: CD4+ T cells from blood buffy coats. This TCR derives from a human donor in good health.

CDR3 nucleotide sequence: TGCGCCAGCAGCTTGAGACGATTTAGCGGGAGTAGCACCGGGGAGCTGTTTTTT. This codes for CASSLRRFSGSSTGELFF. This rearrangement joins TRBV5-1 to TRBJ2-2, with 9 bases lining up with TRBD2. V shed 1 base, J shed 4 bases, and the junction held 11 bases outside the gene matches. Germline V CDR1 and CDR2: SGHRS, YFSETQ. The CDR3 extends over 18 amino acids.